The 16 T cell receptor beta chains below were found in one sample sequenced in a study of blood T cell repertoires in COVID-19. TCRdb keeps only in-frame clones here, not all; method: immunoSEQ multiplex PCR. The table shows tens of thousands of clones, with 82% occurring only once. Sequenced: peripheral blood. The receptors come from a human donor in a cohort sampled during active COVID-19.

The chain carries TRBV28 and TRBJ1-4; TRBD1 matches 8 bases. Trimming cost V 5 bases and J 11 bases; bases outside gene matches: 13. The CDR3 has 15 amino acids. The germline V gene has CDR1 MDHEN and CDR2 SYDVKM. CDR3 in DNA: TGTGCCAGCAGTCCAAGTGTCAGGGGGCTGGTGAAACTGTTTTTT. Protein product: CASSPSVRGLVKLFF.

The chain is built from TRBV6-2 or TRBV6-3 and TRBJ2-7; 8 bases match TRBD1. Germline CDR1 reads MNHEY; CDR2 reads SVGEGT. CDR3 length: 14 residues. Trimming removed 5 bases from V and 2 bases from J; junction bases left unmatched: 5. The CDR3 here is CASSAMTGAYEQYF. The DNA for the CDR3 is TGTGCCAGCAGTGCAATGACAGGGGCCTACGAGCAGTACTTC.

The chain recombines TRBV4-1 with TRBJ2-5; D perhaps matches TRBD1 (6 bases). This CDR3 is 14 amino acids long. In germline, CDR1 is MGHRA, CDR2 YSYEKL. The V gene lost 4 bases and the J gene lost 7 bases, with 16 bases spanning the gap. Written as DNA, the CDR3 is TGCGCCAGCAGCCGCCTAGTAGCAGGGGCGACCCAGTACTTC. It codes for CASSRLVAGATQYF.

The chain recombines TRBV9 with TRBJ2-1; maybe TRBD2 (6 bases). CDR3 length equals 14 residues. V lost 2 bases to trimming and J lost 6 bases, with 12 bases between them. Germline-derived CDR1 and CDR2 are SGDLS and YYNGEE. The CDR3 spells CASSVGRRGNEQFF. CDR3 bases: TGTGCCAGCAGCGTCGGAAGGAGGGGCAATGAGCAGTTCTTC.

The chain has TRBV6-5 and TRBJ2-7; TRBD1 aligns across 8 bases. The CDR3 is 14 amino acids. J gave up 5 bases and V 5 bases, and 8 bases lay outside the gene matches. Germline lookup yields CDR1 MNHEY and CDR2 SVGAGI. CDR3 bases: TGTGCCAGCAGTCCACAGGGGGGTGCGCACGAGCAGTACTTC. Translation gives CASSPQGGAHEQYF.

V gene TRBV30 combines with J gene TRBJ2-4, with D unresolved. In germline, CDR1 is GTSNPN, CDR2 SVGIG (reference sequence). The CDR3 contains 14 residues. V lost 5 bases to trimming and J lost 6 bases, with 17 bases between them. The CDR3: CAWGPRNPLNIQYF. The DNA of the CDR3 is TGTGCCTGGGGCCCCAGGAACCCATTAAACATTCAGTACTTC.

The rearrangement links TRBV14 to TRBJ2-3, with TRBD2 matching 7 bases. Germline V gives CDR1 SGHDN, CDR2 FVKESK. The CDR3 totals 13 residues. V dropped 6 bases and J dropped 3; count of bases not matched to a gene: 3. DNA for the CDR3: TGTGCCAGCAGAGCTAGCGGTACAGATACGCAGTATTTT. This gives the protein CASRASGTDTQYF.

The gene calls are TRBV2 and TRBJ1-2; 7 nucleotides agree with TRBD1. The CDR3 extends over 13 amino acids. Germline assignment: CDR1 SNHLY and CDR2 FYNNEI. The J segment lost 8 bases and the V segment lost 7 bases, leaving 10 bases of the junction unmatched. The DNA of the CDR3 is TGTGCCAGCAAGGGTGGACAGGTGGGAGGCTACACCTTC. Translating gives CASKGGQVGGYTF.

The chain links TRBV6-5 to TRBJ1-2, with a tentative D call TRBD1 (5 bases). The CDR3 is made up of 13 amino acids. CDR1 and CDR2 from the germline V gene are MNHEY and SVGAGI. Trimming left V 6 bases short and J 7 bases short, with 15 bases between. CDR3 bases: TGTGCCAGCAGCTTGACAGTTCTGAGTGGCTACACCTTC. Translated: CASSLTVLSGYTF.

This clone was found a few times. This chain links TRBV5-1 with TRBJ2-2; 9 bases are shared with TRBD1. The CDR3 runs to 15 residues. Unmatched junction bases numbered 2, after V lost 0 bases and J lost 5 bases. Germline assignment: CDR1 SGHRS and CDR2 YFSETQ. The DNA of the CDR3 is TGCGCCAGCAGCTTGGGACAGGGGGAGACCGGGGAGCTGTTTTTT. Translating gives CASSLGQGETGELFF.

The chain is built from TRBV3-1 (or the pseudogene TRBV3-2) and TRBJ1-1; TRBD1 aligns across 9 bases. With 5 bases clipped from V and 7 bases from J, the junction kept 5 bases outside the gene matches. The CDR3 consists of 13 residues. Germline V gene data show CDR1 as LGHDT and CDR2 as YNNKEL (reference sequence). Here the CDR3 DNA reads TGTGCCAGCAGCTCACAGGGACAGGGTGAAGCTTTCTTT. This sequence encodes CASSSQGQGEAFF.

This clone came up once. CDR3 in amino acids: CSVDSVGTDTQYF. The CDR3 bases are TGCAGCGTTGATAGCGTGGGGACAGATACGCAGTATTTT. The rearrangement joins TRBV29-1 to TRBJ2-3, with a possible D match to TRBD2 (5 bases). The CDR3 covers 13 residues. V was pared by 3 bases and J by 3 bases, with 10 bases between. CDR1 is SQVTM and CDR2 is ANQGSEA in the germline V gene.

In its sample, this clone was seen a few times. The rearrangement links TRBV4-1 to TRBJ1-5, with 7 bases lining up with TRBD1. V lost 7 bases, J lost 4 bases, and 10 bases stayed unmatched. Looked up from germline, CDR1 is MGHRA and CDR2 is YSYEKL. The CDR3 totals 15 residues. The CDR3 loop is CASNPSPTGNQPQHF. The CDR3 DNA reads TGCGCCAGCAACCCAAGTCCGACAGGGAATCAGCCCCAGCATTTT.

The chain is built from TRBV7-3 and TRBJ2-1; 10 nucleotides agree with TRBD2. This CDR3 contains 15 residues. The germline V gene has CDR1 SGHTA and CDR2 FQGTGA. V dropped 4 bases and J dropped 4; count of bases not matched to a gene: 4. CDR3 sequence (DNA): TGTGCCAGCAGCTCCATAGCGGGAGGTTACAATGAGCAGTTCTTC. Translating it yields CASSSIAGGYNEQFF. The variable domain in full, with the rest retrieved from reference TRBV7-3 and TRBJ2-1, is GAGVSQTPSNKVTEKGKYVELRCDPISGHTALYWYRQSLGQGPEFLIYFQGTGAADDSGLPNDRFFAVRPEGSVSTLKIQRTERGDSAVYLCASSSIAGGYNEQFFGPGTRLTVL.

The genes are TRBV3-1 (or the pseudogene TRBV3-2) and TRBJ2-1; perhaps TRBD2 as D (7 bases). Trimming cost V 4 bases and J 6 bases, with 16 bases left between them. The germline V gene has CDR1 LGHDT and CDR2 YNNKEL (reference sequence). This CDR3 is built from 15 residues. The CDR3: CASSPQGGDGNEQFF. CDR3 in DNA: TGTGCCAGCAGCCCCCAAGGGGGGGATGGCAATGAGCAGTTCTTC.

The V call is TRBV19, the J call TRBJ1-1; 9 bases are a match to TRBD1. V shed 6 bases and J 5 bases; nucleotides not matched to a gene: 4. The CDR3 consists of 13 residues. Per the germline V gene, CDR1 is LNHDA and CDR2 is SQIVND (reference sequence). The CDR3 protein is CASRGTGRTEAFF. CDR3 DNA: TGTGCCAGTAGGGGGACAGGGCGAACTGAAGCTTTCTTT.